The entry below describes one T cell receptor beta chain. The data belong to a study of shared clonotypes between healthy human individuals. Donation came from healthy HIV-negative adults that had no recent acute infections or vaccinations. About 280 ng DNA, some 30,000 T cell genomes, went into unsorted PBMC replicate PCRs. Clones were sequenced by immunoSEQ multiplex PCR, and TCRdb holds only the in-frame ones, with some missing. The top ten clones hold around 11% of a sample with hundreds of thousands of clones, around three quarters of them seen once. From germline, CDR1 is SGHAT and CDR2 FQNNGV. The ends lost 6 bases at V and 6 bases at J; junction bases unmatched: 8. The CDR3 has 15 amino acids.

The chain is built from TRBV11-2 and TRBJ2-7, with TRBD2 identical over 13 bases. The specimen was PBMCs. This sequence was found in a woman aged 40-49 years in good health. Some clones in this sample may be carry-over from other donors' samples. The CDR3 spells CASSLLAGGAGEQYF. The CDR3 DNA reads as TGTGCCAGCAGTTTACTAGCGGGAGGGGCTGGCGAGCAGTACTTC.